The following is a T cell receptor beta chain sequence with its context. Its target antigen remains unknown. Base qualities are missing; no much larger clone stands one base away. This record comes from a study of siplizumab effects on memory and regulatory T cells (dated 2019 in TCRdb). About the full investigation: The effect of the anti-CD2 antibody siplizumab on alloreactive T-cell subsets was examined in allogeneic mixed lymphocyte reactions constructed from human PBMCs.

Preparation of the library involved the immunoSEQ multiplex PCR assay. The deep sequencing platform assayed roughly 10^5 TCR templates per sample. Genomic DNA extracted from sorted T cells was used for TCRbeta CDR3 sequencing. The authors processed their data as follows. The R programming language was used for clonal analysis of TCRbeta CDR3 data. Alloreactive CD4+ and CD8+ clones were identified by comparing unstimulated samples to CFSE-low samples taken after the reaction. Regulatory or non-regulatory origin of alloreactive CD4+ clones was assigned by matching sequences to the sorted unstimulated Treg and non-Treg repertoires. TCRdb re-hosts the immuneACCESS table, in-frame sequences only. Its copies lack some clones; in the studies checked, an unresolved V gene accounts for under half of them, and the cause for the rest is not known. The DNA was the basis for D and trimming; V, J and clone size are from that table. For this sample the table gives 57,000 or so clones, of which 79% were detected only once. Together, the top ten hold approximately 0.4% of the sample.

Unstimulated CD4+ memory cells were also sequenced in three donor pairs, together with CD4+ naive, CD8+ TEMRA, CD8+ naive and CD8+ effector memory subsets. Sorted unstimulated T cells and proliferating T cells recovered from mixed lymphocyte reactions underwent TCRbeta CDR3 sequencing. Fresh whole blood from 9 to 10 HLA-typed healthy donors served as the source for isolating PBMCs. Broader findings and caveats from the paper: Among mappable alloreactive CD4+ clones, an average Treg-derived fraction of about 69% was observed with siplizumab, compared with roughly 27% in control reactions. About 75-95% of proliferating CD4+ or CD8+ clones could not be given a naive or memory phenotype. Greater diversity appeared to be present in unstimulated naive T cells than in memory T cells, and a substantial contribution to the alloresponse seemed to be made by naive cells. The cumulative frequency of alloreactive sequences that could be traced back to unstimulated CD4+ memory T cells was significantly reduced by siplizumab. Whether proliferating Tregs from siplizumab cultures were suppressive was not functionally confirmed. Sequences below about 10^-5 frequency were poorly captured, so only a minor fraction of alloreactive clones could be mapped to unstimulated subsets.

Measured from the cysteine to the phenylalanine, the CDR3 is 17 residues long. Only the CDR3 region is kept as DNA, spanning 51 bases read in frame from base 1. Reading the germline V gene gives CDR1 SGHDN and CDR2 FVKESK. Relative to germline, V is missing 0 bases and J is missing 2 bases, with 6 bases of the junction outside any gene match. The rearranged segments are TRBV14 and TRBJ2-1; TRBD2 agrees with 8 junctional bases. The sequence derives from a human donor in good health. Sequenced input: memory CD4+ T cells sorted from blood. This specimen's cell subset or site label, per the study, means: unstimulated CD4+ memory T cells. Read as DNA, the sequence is TGTGCCAGCAGCCAAGAATTAAGCGGGGGTCCCTACAATGAGCAGTTCTTC. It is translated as CASSQELSGGPYNEQFF.